This T cell receptor (beta chain) was recorded in a study of T cells in Graves' hyperthyroidism and ophthalmopathy. Notes on the study in general: Among clonotypes expanded in thyroid above 0.001, most were also found in blood.

Thyroid ultrasound and orbital computed tomography, with clinical symptoms and serum thyroxine and TRAb, informed diagnoses. A roughly 9.7 ml volume of fresh peripheral blood provided the PBMCs. Trimming cost V 6 bases and J 4 bases, with 16 bases left between them. This CDR3 spans 14 amino acids. The germline CDR1 and CDR2 sequences are DFQATT and SNEGSKA (reference sequence). This clonotype ranks as medium-sized (0.01 to 0.1%). Its antigen is unidentified. RNA transcripts yielded amplified TCR beta CDR3 regions. Initially, a first-round RT-PCR of the TCR CDR3 employed the HTBI primer set. MiXCR, run by TCRdb on the multiplex PCR reads, gives a single entry per CDR3 protein. Of around 23,000 distinct CDR3 sequences in the sample, under 55% were seen once.

Sequencing input: blood. The sequence derives from a woman between 40 and 55 years old with Graves' hyperthyroidism that later progressed to Graves' ophthalmopathy. The chain uses TRBV20-1 and TRBJ1-5; D is possibly TRBD1 (6 bases). CDR3 protein: CSARKGGPNQPQHF. DNA of the CDR3: TGCAGTGCCCGCAAGGGGGGACCGAATCAGCCCCAGCATTTT.